This T cell receptor beta chain was recorded in a study of cytomegalovirus exposure and HLA in healthy donors. A note on this clone: Its cognate antigen is unknown.

Findings and caveats of the study: CMV serostatus stood as the only immune exposure information on hand. Researchers catalogued approximately 160 TCR beta chains as cytomegalovirus-associated. Reports state that TCR beta sequences accurately predicted most subjects' HLA-A and HLA-B alleles.

The study ran its PCR with 60 Vbeta and 13 Jbeta primers. Repertoires were generated with immunoSEQ multiplex PCR, while TCRdb's copy carries only in-frame clones and drops some. The profile shows some 56,000 clones, around four fifths of them singletons. This clonotype originated in a man between 50 and 59 years old in good health and CMV-seronegative. The specimen sequenced was PBMCs.

The CDR3 spells CASSPIRGNTGELFF. CDR3 bases: TGCGCCAGCAGCCCTATTAGGGGGAACACCGGGGAGCTGTTTTTT. The chain joins TRBV4-1 to TRBJ2-2, with a weak D call TRBD1 (5 bases). Germline V gene data show CDR1 as MGHRA and CDR2 as YSYEKL. Trimming took off 4 bases at V and 1 base at J, with 10 bases between the two ends. The CDR3 has 15 residues.